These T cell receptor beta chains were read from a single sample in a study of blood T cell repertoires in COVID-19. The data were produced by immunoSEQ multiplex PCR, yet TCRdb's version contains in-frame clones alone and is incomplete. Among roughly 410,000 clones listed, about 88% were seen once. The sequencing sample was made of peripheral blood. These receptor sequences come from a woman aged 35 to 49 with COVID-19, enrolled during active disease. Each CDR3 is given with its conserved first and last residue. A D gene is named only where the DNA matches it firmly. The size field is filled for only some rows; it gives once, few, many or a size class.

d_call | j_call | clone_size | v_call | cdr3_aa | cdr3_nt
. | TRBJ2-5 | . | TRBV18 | CASSPLLAVETQYF | TGTGCCAGCTCACCCCTCCTAGCCGTAGAGACCCAGTACTTC
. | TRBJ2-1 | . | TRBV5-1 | CASSRPGQEQFF | TGCGCCAGCAGCCGCCCCGGACAGGAGCAGTTCTTC
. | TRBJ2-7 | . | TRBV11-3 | CASSLVQGGEQYF | TGTGCCAGCAGCTTAGTGCAGGGCGGCGAGCAGTACTTC
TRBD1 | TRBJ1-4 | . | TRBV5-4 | CASSHRGLNEKLFF | TGTGCCAGCAGTCACAGGGGCCTTAATGAAAAACTGTTTTTT
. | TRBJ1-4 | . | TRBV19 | CASRRGEKLFF | TGTGCCAGTAGGCGCGGGGAAAAACTGTTTTTT
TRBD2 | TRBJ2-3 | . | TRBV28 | CASMDGRARTQYF | TGTGCCAGCATGGACGGGAGGGCCCGTACGCAGTATTTT
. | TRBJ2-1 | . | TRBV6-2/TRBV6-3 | CASSISRNEQFF | TGTGCCAGCAGTATCTCTAGGAATGAGCAGTTCTTC
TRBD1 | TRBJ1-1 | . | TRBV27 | CASSPPRDRGNEAFF | TGTGCCAGCAGTCCGCCTCGGGACAGGGGGAATGAAGCTTTCTTT
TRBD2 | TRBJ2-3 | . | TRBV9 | CASSGAQGGASTDTQYF | TGTGCCAGCAGCGGGGCCCAGGGAGGGGCGAGCACAGATACGCAGTATTTT
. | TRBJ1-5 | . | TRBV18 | CASSPSGSNQPQHF | TGTGCCAGCTCACCATCAGGGAGCAATCAGCCCCAGCATTTT
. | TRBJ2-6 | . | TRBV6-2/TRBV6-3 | CASSPGSGANVLTF | TGTGCCAGCAGTCCGGGCTCTGGGGCCAACGTCCTGACTTTC
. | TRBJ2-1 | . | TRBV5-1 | CASSPLSGEANEQFF | TGCGCCAGCAGCCCCCTTTCGGGTGAAGCCAATGAGCAGTTCTTC
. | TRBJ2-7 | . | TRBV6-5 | CASRSPGQTTYEQYF | TGTGCCAGCAGATCTCCCGGACAGACCACCTACGAGCAGTACTTC
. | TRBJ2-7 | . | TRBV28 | CASTRDMSSYEQYF | TGTGCCAGCACCCGGGACATGAGCTCCTACGAGCAGTACTTC
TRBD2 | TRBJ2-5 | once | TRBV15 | CATSDLSWGGRETQYF | TGTGCCACCAGCGACCTTTCGTGGGGAGGGAGAGAGACCCAGTACTTC
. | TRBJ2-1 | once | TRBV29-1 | CSVSRGTEQFF | TGCAGCGTTAGCAGGGGTACTGAGCAGTTCTTC
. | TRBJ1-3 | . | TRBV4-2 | CASSQTRSDTIYF | TGTGCCAGCAGCCAAACTAGGAGTGACACCATATATTTT
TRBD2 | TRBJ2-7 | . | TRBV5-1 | CASSSPPGTSGSNYEQYF | TGCGCCAGCAGCTCACCCCCCGGGACTAGCGGGAGCAACTACGAGCAGTACTTC
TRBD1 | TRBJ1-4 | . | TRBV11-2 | CASSPGTGRITGKLFF | TGTGCCAGCAGCCCGGGGACAGGGCGAATAACCGGAAAACTGTTTTTT
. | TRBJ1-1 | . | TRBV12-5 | CASGPMNTEAFF | TGTGCTAGTGGTCCCATGAACACTGAAGCTTTCTTT
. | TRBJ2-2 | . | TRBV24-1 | CATGSSTRTGELFF | TGTGCCACCGGTTCCTCAACGCGGACCGGGGAGCTGTTTTTT
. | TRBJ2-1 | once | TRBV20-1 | CSAATKNEQFF | TGCAGTGCCGCGACTAAAAATGAGCAGTTCTTC
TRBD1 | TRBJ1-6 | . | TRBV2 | CASAIGGQGDSPLHF | TGTGCCAGCGCCATCGGGGGACAGGGCGATTCACCCCTCCACTTT
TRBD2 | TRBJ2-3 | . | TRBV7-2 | CASSSRTSNIGTQYF | TGTGCCAGCAGCTCACGGACTAGTAATATCGGTACGCAGTATTTT
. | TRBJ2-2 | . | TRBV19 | CASSFPRGEGTGELFF | TGTGCCAGTAGTTTTCCCAGGGGAGAGGGGACCGGGGAGCTGTTTTTT
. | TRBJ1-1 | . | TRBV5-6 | CASSTTGGNTEAFF | TGTGCCAGCAGCACAACCGGGGGGAACACTGAAGCTTTCTTT
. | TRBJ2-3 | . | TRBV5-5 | CASSLGAGGSTDTQYF | TGTGCCAGCAGCTTAGGGGCTGGGGGGTCGACAGATACGCAGTATTTT
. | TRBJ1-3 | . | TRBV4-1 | CASSQDEGNTIYF | TGCGCCAGCAGCCAAGATGAGGGAAACACCATATATTTT
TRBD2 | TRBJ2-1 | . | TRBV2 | CASSGLAGIGALNEQFF | TGTGCCAGCAGTGGACTAGCGGGAATTGGGGCCCTTAATGAGCAGTTCTTC
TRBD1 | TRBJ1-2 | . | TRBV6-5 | CASSSTGQGGYGYTF | TGTGCCAGCAGTTCCACGGGACAGGGTGGTTATGGCTACACCTTC
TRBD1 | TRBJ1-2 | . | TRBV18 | CASSPLPLDRGNYGYTF | TGTGCCAGCTCACCTCTACCTCTTGACAGGGGCAACTATGGCTACACCTTC
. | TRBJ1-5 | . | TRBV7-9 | CASSRAPQPQHF | TGTGCCAGCAGCCGAGCCCCCCAGCCCCAGCATTTT
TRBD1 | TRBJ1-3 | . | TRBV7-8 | CASSYGTGFSGNTIYF | TGTGCCAGCAGCTACGGGACAGGGTTCTCTGGAAACACCATATATTTT
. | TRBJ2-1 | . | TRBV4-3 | CASSQDRGYNEQFF | TGCGCCAGCAGCCAAGATCGGGGCTACAATGAGCAGTTCTTC